The rows below give T cell receptor beta chains drawn from one sample of a study of blood T cell repertoires in COVID-19. TCRdb's copy holds only in-frame clones and misses some; the assay was immunoSEQ multiplex PCR. This sample has more than 95,000 clones, with 80% to 95% found just once. The sample comprised peripheral blood. These receptors originate from a man over 45 with COVID-19, enrolled during active disease. The CDR3 runs from the conserved cysteine through the conserved F or W. The D gene is left open where the match is weak. A row's size may be missing; if present it is once, few, many or a size class.

J gene,clone size,V gene,D gene,CDR3 DNA,CDR3 protein
TRBJ1-4,once,TRBV7-6,NA,TGTGCCAGCAGCTTAAAACAAAGGGGGGGGAATAATGAAAAACTGTTTTTT,CASSLKQRGGNNEKLFF
TRBJ1-2,NA,TRBV5-4,NA,TGTGCCAGCAGCTCAACAGGGATAGAAGGCTACACCTTC,CASSSTGIEGYTF
TRBJ2-2,once,TRBV7-3,NA,TGTGCCAGCAGCTTAGGAGGCGGTGGAACCGGGGAGCTGTTTTTT,CASSLGGGGTGELFF
TRBJ1-5,NA,TRBV3-1/TRBV3-2,NA,TGTGCCAGCAGCAAAACAGGCGGCAATCAGCCCCAGCATTTT,CASSKTGGNQPQHF
TRBJ2-1,NA,TRBV10-3,TRBD2,TGTGCCATCAGTGCTCTAGCGGGAGAGAATGAGCAGTTCTTC,CAISALAGENEQFF
TRBJ1-5,NA,TRBV7-9,NA,TGTGCCAGCAGCTTAGAAGGGAGCCAGCCCCAGCATTTT,CASSLEGSQPQHF
TRBJ1-4,NA,TRBV2,NA,TGTGCCAGCAGTGAACCGGGACTTGCAACTAATGAAAAACTGTTTTTT,CASSEPGLATNEKLFF
TRBJ2-7,NA,TRBV27,TRBD1,TGTGCCAGCAGTTTATACCTGGGACAGGGGTACGAGCAGTACTTC,CASSLYLGQGYEQYF
TRBJ1-1,NA,TRBV19,NA,TGTGCCAGTAGTATACGGGAGAACACTGAAGCTTTCTTT,CASSIRENTEAFF
TRBJ1-1,NA,TRBV5-1,TRBD1,TGCGCCAGCAGCTTCTCCGGACAGGGCACTGAAGCTTTCTTT,CASSFSGQGTEAFF
TRBJ2-1,NA,TRBV7-2,TRBD2,TGTGCCAGCAGCTTCCCCTTAGCGGGAGTTGACAATGAGCAGTTCTTC,CASSFPLAGVDNEQFF
TRBJ2-6,NA,TRBV27,NA,TGTGCCAGCAGCCTACTACCGTGGGGGGCCAACGTCCTGACTTTC,CASSLLPWGANVLTF
TRBJ1-2,NA,TRBV6-1,NA,TGTGCCAGCAGTGAAGTGTACAGGGTTGTCCATGGCTACACCTTC,CASSEVYRVVHGYTF
TRBJ2-1,once,TRBV9,TRBD2,TGTGCCAGCAGCGCAACCGGGACTAGCGGGAAAGACGAGCAGTTCTTC,CASSATGTSGKDEQFF
TRBJ2-7,NA,TRBV5-1,TRBD2,TGCGCCAGCAGCTTGGTAGCGGGAGGTTCCTACGAGCAGTACTTC,CASSLVAGGSYEQYF
TRBJ2-6,NA,TRBV5-4,TRBD2,TGTGCCAGCAGCAGACTAGCGGGAGGGCCTATTGGGGCCAACGTCCTGACTTTC,CASSRLAGGPIGANVLTF
TRBJ1-5,few,TRBV4-1,NA,TGCGCCAGCAGCCAAGAGATAGGCAGGCAGCCCCAGCATTTT,CASSQEIGRQPQHF
TRBJ2-5,NA,TRBV30,TRBD2,TGTGCCTGGATGACTAGCATGTCAGAGACCCAGTACTTC,CAWMTSMSETQYF
TRBJ1-4,NA,TRBV6-1,NA,TGTGCCAGCAATGAAGAACGGAGGCCAAGGTGGGAAAAACTGTTTTTT,CASNEERRPRWEKLFF
TRBJ1-4,NA,TRBV15,TRBD1,TGTGCCACCAGCAGGGACAGGGCAACTAATGAAAAACTGTTTTTT,CATSRDRATNEKLFF
TRBJ2-1,NA,TRBV7-8,TRBD2,TGTGCCAGCAGCTTAGGGACTAGCGGGAGTGGGGGTGAGTTCTTC,CASSLGTSGSGGEFF
TRBJ2-2,NA,TRBV9,TRBD2,TGTGCCAGCAGCGTAGCTTGGGCGGGAGGGAACACCGGGGAGCTGTTTTTT,CASSVAWAGGNTGELFF
TRBJ1-3,NA,TRBV7-9,NA,TGTGCCAGCAGCCCTTGGGACAATCGGGACACCATATATTTT,CASSPWDNRDTIYF
TRBJ2-2,NA,TRBV7-9,NA,TGTGCCAGCAGCTGGGGGGAATCCGGGGAGCTGTTTTTT,CASSWGESGELFF
TRBJ2-7,NA,TRBV5-4,TRBD2,TGTGCCAGCAGCTTGGTTGGCGGGAGCTCCTACGAGCAGTACTTC,CASSLVGGSSYEQYF
TRBJ2-5,NA,TRBV9,NA,TGTGCCAGCAGCGTAGTTTCCCAGGGGGGTAAGGAGACCCAGTACTTC,CASSVVSQGGKETQYF
TRBJ2-3,NA,TRBV9,TRBD1,TGTGCCAGCAGCGGACAGGGAGGCACAGATACGCAGTATTTT,CASSGQGGTDTQYF
TRBJ1-5,NA,TRBV19,TRBD1,TGTGCCAGTAGTGTCTGGACAGGGAACGGCAATCAGCCCCAGCATTTT,CASSVWTGNGNQPQHF
TRBJ2-2,NA,TRBV3-1/TRBV3-2,TRBD2,TGTGCCAGCAGCCAAGATAGGACTAGCGGGGGTACCGGGGAGCTGTTTTTT,CASSQDRTSGGTGELFF
TRBJ2-1,NA,TRBV7-3,TRBD2,TGTGCCAGCAGCTTAGCGGGAGGGCCCGGGAATGAGCAGTTCTTC,CASSLAGGPGNEQFF
TRBJ2-5,NA,TRBV12-3/TRBV12-4,TRBD1,TGTGCCAGCAGTTCGGGACAGGGAGAGACCCAGTACTTC,CASSSGQGETQYF
TRBJ1-1,NA,TRBV12-3/TRBV12-4,NA,TGTGCCAGCAGTCCAACAGGGAACACTGAAGCTTTCTTT,CASSPTGNTEAFF
TRBJ2-3,NA,TRBV5-6,TRBD2,TGTGCCAGCAGCCTTCTTCCACTAGCGGGAGGGATCACAGATACGCAGTATTTT,CASSLLPLAGGITDTQYF
TRBJ1-6,NA,TRBV5-1,TRBD1,TGCGCCAGCAGCTTGCAGGGGGAAGATTCACCCCTCCACTTT,CASSLQGEDSPLHF
TRBJ2-5,NA,TRBV7-2,NA,TGTGCCAGCAGCTTAGCAATAGGGGGGGCCGGGGAGACCCAGTACTTC,CASSLAIGGAGETQYF
TRBJ2-5,NA,TRBV13,TRBD2,TGTGCCAGCAGCGCCGGACTCGGGACTAGCGGGTTGTTCCAAGAGACCCAGTACTTC,CASSAGLGTSGLFQETQYF
TRBJ1-2,few,TRBV2,NA,TGTGCCAGCAGTGCAGAAGCCCTGAGGTATGGCTACACCTTC,CASSAEALRYGYTF
TRBJ2-5,NA,TRBV24-1,TRBD1,TGTGCCACCAGTAAGTCGACAGGGGGCGCGGGGGAGACCCAGTACTTC,CATSKSTGGAGETQYF
TRBJ1-6,NA,TRBV2,TRBD1,TGTGCCAGCAGTTCAGACAGGGGGACACATAATTCACCCCTCCACTTT,CASSSDRGTHNSPLHF
TRBJ1-1,once,TRBV5-6,NA,TGTGCCAGCAGCTTGGCCAGCGGGGGCTCAGGCACTGAAGCTTTCTTT,CASSLASGGSGTEAFF
TRBJ1-5,NA,TRBV18,NA,TGTGCCAGCTCACCCGGGGAGGGCATGGAACAGCCCCAGCATTTT,CASSPGEGMEQPQHF
TRBJ1-5,NA,TRBV6-5,NA,TGTGCCAGCACCCCGAGCGGTGGCAATCAGCCCCAGCATTTT,CASTPSGGNQPQHF
TRBJ1-3,once,TRBV11-2,NA,TGTGCCAGCAGCCACACAGGAAACACCATATATTTT,CASSHTGNTIYF
TRBJ1-3,NA,TRBV5-1,NA,TGCGCCAGCAGCCCCGACTCTCACTCTGGAAACACCATATATTTT,CASSPDSHSGNTIYF
TRBJ1-1,NA,TRBV7-9,NA,TGTGCCAGCAGCCCCTGGACAGAAAAGAACACTGAAGCTTTCTTT,CASSPWTEKNTEAFF
TRBJ2-3,NA,TRBV7-9,TRBD1,TGTGCCAGCAGCCCCGGGACAGGGGAGACAGATACGCAGTATTTT,CASSPGTGETDTQYF
TRBJ1-1,NA,TRBV5-6,TRBD1,TGTGCCAGCAGCGAAAGACAGGGGAGGGGCACTGAAGCTTTCTTT,CASSERQGRGTEAFF
TRBJ2-3,once,TRBV12-3/TRBV12-4,NA,TGTGCCAGCAGCCTCACAGATACGCAGTATTTT,CASSLTDTQYF
TRBJ2-5,NA,TRBV25-1,TRBD2,TGTGCCAAACGGGAGGGATGGGTAGAGACCCAGTACTTC,CAKREGWVETQYF
TRBJ2-7,NA,TRBV21-1,NA,TGTGCCAGCAGCAAAGTCGCTTTTCCGGGGGAGCAGTACTTC,CASSKVAFPGEQYF
TRBJ2-3,NA,TRBV11-2,NA,TGTGCCAGCAACCTTCCGGGGCCCGGGGGAGATACGCAGTATTTT,CASNLPGPGGDTQYF
TRBJ2-3,NA,TRBV19,TRBD2,TGTGCCAGTTCTTTAGCGGGCAGCACAGATACGCAGTATTTT,CASSLAGSTDTQYF
TRBJ1-2,NA,TRBV12-3/TRBV12-4,NA,TGTGCCAGCAGGCGGTCCTATGGCTACACCTTC,CASRRSYGYTF
TRBJ1-3,NA,TRBV5-1,TRBD1,TGCGCCAGCAGGGACAGGGAGGCATCTGGAAACACCATATATTTT,CASRDREASGNTIYF